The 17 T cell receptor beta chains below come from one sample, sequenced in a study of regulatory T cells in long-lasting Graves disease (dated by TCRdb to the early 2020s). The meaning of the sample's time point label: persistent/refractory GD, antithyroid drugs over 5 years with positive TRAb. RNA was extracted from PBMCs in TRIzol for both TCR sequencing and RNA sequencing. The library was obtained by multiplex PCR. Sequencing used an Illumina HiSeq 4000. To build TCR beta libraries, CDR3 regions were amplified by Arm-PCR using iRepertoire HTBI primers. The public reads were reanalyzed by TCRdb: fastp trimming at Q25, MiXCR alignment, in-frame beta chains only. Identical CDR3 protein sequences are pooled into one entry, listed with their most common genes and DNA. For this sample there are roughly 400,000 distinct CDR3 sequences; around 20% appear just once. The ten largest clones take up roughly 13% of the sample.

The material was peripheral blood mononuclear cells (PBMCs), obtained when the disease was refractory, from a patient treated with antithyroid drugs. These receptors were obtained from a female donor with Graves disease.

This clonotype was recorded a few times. The CDR3 protein is CASSERPGYTGELFF. CDR3 in DNA: TGTGCCAGCAGTGAACGTCCAGGGTACACCGGGGAGCTGTTTTTT. The rearrangement uses TRBV2 and TRBJ2-2; D possibly corresponds to TRBD1 (5 bases). The germline V gene encodes CDR1 SNHLY and CDR2 FYNNEI. V lost 2 bases and J lost 3, with 10 bases in between. This CDR3 is 15 amino acids long. The whole variable domain, remainder taken from reference TRBV2 and TRBJ2-2, is EPEVTQTPSHQVTQMGQEVILRCVPISNHLYFYWYRQILGQKVEFLVSFYNNEISEKSEIFDDQFSVERPDGSNFTLKIRSTKLEDSAMYFCASSERPGYTGELFFGEGSRLTVL.

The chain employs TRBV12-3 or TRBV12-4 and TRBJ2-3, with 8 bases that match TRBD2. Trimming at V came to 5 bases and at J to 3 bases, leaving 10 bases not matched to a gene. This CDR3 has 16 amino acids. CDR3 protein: CASSPSSGGGTDTQYF. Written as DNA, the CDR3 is TGTGCCAGCAGTCCATCTAGCGGCGGGGGGACAGATACGCAGTATTTT.

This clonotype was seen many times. The CDR3 coding sequence is TGTGCCAGCAGCTTCGTCAGGGGATTGAGCAATCAGCCCCAGCATTTT. Protein product: CASSFVRGLSNQPQHF. This rearrangement joins TRBV12-3 or TRBV12-4 to TRBJ1-5; a possible D gene is TRBD1 (6 bases). The V gene lost 6 bases and the J gene lost 1 base, with 16 bases spanning the gap. The CDR3 length is 16 residues.

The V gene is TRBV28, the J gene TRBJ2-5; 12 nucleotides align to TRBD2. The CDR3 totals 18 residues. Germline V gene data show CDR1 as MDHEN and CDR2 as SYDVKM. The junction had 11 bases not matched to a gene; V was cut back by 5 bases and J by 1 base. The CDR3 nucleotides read TGTGCCAGCAGTCCCCTAGCGGGAGGGAGCGGGCCCCAAGAGACCCAGTACTTC. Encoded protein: CASSPLAGGSGPQETQYF.

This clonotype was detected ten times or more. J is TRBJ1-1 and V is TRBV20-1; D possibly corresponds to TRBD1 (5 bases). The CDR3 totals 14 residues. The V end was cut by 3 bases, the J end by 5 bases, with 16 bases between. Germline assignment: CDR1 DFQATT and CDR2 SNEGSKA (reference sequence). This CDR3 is CSARVWGWMTEAFF. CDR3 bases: TGCAGTGCTAGGGTGTGGGGGTGGATGACTGAAGCTTTCTTT.

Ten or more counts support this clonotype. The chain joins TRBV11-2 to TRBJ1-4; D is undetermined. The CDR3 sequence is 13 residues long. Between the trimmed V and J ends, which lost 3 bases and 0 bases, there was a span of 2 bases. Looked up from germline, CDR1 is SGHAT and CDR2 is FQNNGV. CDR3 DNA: TGTGCCAGCAGCTTCACAACTAATGAAAAACTGTTTTTT. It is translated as CASSFTTNEKLFF.

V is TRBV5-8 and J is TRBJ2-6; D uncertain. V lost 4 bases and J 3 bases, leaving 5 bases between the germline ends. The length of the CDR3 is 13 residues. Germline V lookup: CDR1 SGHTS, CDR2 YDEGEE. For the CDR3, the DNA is TGTGCCAGCAGCGCTGGTGGGGCCAACGTCCTGACTTTC. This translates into CASSAGGANVLTF.

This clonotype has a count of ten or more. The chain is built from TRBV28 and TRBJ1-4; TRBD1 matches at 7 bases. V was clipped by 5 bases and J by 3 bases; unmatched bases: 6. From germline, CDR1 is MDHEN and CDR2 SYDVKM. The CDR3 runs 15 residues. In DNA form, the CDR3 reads TGTGCCAGCAGTCTCCGTAGGGGGCCTAATGAAAAACTGTTTTTT. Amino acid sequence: CASSLRRGPNEKLFF. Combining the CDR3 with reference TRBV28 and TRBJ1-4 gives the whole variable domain DVKVTQSSRYLVKRTGEKVFLECVQDMDHENMFWYRQDPGLGLRLIYFSYDVKMKEKGDIPEGYSVSREKKERFSLILESASTNQTSMYLCASSLRRGPNEKLFFGSGTQLSVL.

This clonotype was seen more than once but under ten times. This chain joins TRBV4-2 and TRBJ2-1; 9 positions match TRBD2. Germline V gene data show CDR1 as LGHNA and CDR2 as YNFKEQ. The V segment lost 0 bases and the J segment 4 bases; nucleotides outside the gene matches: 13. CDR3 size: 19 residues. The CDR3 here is CASSQDSPRALAGYNEQFF. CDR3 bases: TGTGCCAGCAGCCAAGATAGTCCGAGGGCCCTAGCGGGATACAATGAGCAGTTCTTC.

Here the CDR3 reads CASSPGQGEIPYEQYF. CDR3 DNA: TGTGCCAGCAGCCCGGGACAGGGAGAGATTCCCTACGAGCAGTACTTC. The rearrangement joins TRBV7-9 to TRBJ2-7; 9 bases line up with TRBD1. The CDR3 runs 16 residues. The junction had 10 bases not matched to a gene; V was cut back by 5 bases and J by 2 bases. Germline CDR1 is SEHNR and CDR2 is FQNEAQ (reference sequence).

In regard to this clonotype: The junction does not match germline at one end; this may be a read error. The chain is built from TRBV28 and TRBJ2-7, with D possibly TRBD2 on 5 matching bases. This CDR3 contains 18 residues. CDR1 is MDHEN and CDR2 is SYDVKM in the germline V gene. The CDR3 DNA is TGTGCCAGCAGCTTAGCCCGGGGATCGGAAAAAGTTCTCTACAAGCAGTACTTC. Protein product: CASSLARGSEKVLYKQYF.

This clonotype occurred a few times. CDR3 loop: CSATDRVQYEQYF. The CDR3 nucleotides read TGCAGTGCTACGGACAGGGTACAATACGAGCAGTACTTC. The chain carries TRBV20-1 and TRBJ2-7; 8 bases line up with TRBD1. The V segment lost 4 bases and the J segment 4 bases; nucleotides outside the gene matches: 6. This CDR3 is 13 amino acids long. The germline CDR1 and CDR2 sequences are DFQATT and SNEGSKA (reference sequence).

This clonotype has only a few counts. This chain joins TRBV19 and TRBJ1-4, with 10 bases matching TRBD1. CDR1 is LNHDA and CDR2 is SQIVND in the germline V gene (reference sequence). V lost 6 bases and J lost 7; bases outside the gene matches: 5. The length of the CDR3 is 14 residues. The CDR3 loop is CASRKDRGTEKLFF. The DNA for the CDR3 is TGTGCCAGTAGAAAGGACAGGGGGACTGAAAAACTGTTTTTT.

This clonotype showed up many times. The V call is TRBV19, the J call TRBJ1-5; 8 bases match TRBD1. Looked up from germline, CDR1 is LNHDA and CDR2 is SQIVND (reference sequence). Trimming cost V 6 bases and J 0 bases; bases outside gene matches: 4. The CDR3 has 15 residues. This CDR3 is CASRTGAYSNQPQHF. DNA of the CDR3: TGTGCCAGTAGGACAGGGGCTTATAGCAATCAGCCCCAGCATTTT. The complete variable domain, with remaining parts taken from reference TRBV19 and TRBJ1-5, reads DGGITQSPKYLFRKEGQNVTLSCEQNLNHDAMYWYRQDPGQGLRLIYYSQIVNDFQKGDIAEGYSVSREKKESFPLTVTSAQKNPTAFYLCASRTGAYSNQPQHFGDGTRLSIL.

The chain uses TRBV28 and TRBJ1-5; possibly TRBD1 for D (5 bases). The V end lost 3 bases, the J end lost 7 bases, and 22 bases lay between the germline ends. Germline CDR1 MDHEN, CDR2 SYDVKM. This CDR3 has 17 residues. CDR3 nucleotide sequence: TGTGCCAGCAGTTTCCACGGGGCCGGGGATCAGCCCCAGCCCCAGCATTTT. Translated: CASSFHGAGDQPQPQHF. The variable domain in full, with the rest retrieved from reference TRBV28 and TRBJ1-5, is DVKVTQSSRYLVKRTGEKVFLECVQDMDHENMFWYRQDPGLGLRLIYFSYDVKMKEKGDIPEGYSVSREKKERFSLILESASTNQTSMYLCASSFHGAGDQPQPQHFGDGTRLSIL.

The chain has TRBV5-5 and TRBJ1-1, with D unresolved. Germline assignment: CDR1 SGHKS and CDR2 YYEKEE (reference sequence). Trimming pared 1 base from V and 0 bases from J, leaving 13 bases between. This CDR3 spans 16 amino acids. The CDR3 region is CASSLFGVGMNTEAFF. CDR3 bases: TGTGCCAGCAGCTTGTTCGGGGTTGGAATGAACACTGAAGCTTTCTTT.

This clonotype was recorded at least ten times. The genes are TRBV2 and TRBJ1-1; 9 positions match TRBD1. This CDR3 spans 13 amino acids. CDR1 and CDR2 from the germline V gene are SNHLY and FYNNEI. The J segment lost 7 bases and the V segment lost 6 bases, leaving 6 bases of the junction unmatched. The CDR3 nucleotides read TGTGCCAGCAGGAGGACAGGGGAGAATGAAGCTTTCTTT. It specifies CASRRTGENEAFF.